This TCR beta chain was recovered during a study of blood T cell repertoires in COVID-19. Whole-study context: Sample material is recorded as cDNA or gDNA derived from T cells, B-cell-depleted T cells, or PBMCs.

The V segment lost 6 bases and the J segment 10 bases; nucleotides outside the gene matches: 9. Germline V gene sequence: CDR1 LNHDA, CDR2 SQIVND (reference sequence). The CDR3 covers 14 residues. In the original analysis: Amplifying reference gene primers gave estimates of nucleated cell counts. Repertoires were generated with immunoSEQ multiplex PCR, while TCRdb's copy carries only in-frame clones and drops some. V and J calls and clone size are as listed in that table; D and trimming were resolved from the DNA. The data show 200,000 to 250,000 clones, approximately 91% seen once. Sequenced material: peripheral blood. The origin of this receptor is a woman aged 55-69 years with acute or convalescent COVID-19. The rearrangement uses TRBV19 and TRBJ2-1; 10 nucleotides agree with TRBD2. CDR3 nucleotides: TGTGCCAGTAGGCCAGGGACTAGCGCCGGAGAGCAGTTCTTC. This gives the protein CASRPGTSAGEQFF.